These 10 T cell receptor delta chains came from one sample sequenced in a study of gammadelta T cells in human blood. TCRdb ran CATT on the RT-PCR reads. The sample shows around 340 delta-chain clones, around 25% of them seen only once. Sample: non-Vgamma9Vdelta2 gamma-delta T cells from infant blood. These receptors were obtained from a human donor.

In this sample, this clone is large. This chain joins TRDV1 and TRDJ1; 12 positions agree with TRDD3. The CDR3 is 18 residues long. CDR1 and CDR2 (germline): TSWWSYY, QGS. V dropped 0 bases and J dropped 0; count of bases not matched to a gene: 5. The CDR3, as DNA: TGTGCTCTTGGGGAACTTCCTTACTGGGGGATACACACCGATAAACTCATCTTT. It is translated as CALGELPYWGIHTDKLIF.

This clone is categorized as large. The chain uses TRDV1 and TRDJ1; 9 positions agree with TRDD3. Germline CDR1 and CDR2: TSWWSYY and QGS. The CDR3 is 16 amino acids. Trimming cost V 2 bases and J 6 bases; bases outside gene matches: 10. CDR3 in DNA: TGTGCTCTTGGGGAAATCCGTAGACTGGGGGAGCATAAACTCATCTTT. Residues: CALGEIRRLGEHKLIF.

Sample share makes this clone large. Other nucleotide sequences in the sample specify the same CDR3. The rearrangement links TRAV38-2/DV8 to TRDJ1, with TRDD3 identical over 7 bases. The junction had 24 bases not matched to a gene; V was cut back by 7 bases and J by 0 bases. The CDR3 totals 20 residues. The germline V gene has CDR1 TSESDYY and CDR2 QEAYKQQN. CDR3 sequence reads: CAYYSSEVLGKPAYTDKLIF. The CDR3 coding sequence is TGTGCTTATTACTCTTCCGAAGTACTGGGGAAACCCGCGTACACCGATAAACTCATCTTT.

By frequency in the sample, this clone is large. The chain links TRDV1 to TRDJ1; TRDD2 matches 8 bases. The CDR3 spans 19 residues. Trimming cost V 0 bases and J 4 bases; bases outside gene matches: 16. Germline assignment: CDR1 TSWWSYY and CDR2 QGS. CDR3 amino acids: CALGELPFLILGNFDKLIF. The CDR3, as DNA: TGTGCTCTTGGGGAACTCCCCTTCCTAATTCTGGGGAACTTCGATAAACTCATCTTT.

This clone came up once. This may be a read error: a much more frequent sequence differs by one nucleotide. The identical CDR3 is also encoded by other nucleotide sequences in the sample. The chain links TRDV1 to TRDJ2; 8 bases are a match to TRDD3. The CDR3 is 23 residues long. In germline, CDR1 is TSWWSYY, CDR2 QGS. The junction had 24 bases not matched to a gene; V was cut back by 1 base and J by 2 bases. The chain's CDR3 is CALGERIPLTTNVLGGLTAQLFF. The CDR3 nucleotides are TGTGCTCTTGGGGAACGGATTCCCCTTACTACCAACGTACTGGGGGGGTTGACAGCACAACTCTTCTTT.

No V segment was called; the J segment is TRDJ2. This CDR3 spans 10 amino acids. The CDR3 nucleotides read TGTAGTGCTTTGACAGCACAACTCTTCTTT. As protein: CSALTAQLFF.

This clone showed up just a few times. This chain connects TRDV1 to TRDJ2; no clear D gene. The CDR3 is 18 amino acids. The germline CDR1 and CDR2 sequences are TSWWSYY and QGS. Trimming removed 1 base from V and 1 base from J, with 16 bases in between. The CDR3 spells CALGEQSRRVFLTAQLFF. The CDR3 nucleotides read TGTGCTCTTGGGGAACAGAGTCGTAGGGTGTTTTTGACAGCACAACTCTTCTTT.

This clone was picked up a small number of times. TCRdb attributes to this sequence the protein of a much larger clone, which differs from the DNA translation at residue 5; a read error is likely, and the protein displayed is translated from the DNA. The chain combines TRAV29/DV5 with TRDJ1; 9 bases match TRDD3. V was pared by 1 base and J by 2 bases, with 3 bases of the junction left unmatched. Germline V gene data show CDR1 as NSMFDY and CDR2 as ISSIKDK. This CDR3 has 14 amino acids. The CDR3 sequence: CAASPGDTTDKLIF. CDR3 in DNA: TGTGCAGCAAGCCCGGGGGATACAACCGATAAACTCATCTTT.

In regard to this clone: A clone one base away is much larger, so this may be a read error. This sequence joins TRDV1 and TRDJ1; 10 bases are shared with TRDD3. The length of the CDR3 is 20 residues. V shed 5 bases, J shed 2 bases, and the junction held 20 bases outside the gene matches. Germline assignment: CDR1 TSWWSYY and CDR2 QGS. The CDR3 bases are TGTGCTCTTGGGACGAAGGGACCCGGTTGGGGGATACTCATGACCGATAAACTCATCTTT. Residues: CALGTKGPGWGILMTDKLIF.

On this clone itself: Just one base apart from a much larger clone, this may be a read error. Other DNA sequences in the sample encode the same CDR3. V usage is TRAV38-2/DV8 and J usage is TRDJ1; D gene ambiguous. The CDR3 has 15 residues. CDR1 TSESDYY and CDR2 QEAYKQQN come from the germline V gene. The ends were cut back, 0 bases at V and 4 bases at J, with 13 bases in the middle. The CDR3 here is CAYRSVPPLDDKLIF. CDR3 coding DNA: TGTGCTTATAGGAGCGTTCCCCCCCTGGACGATAAACTCATCTTT.